A selection of T cell receptor beta chains follows, all from one sample in a study of shared clonotypes between healthy human individuals. The table came from immunoSEQ multiplex PCR; TCRdb's copy has only in-frame clones and leaves some out. The sample lists around 2,000,000 clones, about 94% seen once, with 0.9% to 1.4% in the top ten. Specimen: naive CD8+ T cells sorted from blood. All receptors come from a man aged 18-30 years in good health. Each CDR3 is given with its conserved first and last residue. Each record gives: CDR3 protein, CDR3 DNA, D gene, V gene, CDR3 length, J gene, clone size. The D gene is left open where the match is weak. Clone size is stated in some rows and not others, as once, few, many or a class when expanded.

CASSLERGRVIYEQYF	TGTGCCAGCAGCTTAGAGCGCGGGAGGGTTATTTACGAGCAGTACTTC	TRBD2	TRBV7-6	16	TRBJ2-7	once
CASSPGSGHTEAFF	TGTGCCAGCTCACCCGGTTCGGGTCACACTGAAGCTTTCTTT	-	TRBV18	14	TRBJ1-1	-
CASSPGSTGVQETQYF	TGTGCCAGCAGCCCCGGGAGTACAGGGGTTCAAGAGACCCAGTACTTC	-	TRBV9	16	TRBJ2-5	once
CASSLLETGDYEQYF	TGTGCCAGCAGCTTACTGGAGACAGGAGACTACGAGCAGTACTTC	-	TRBV7-9	15	TRBJ2-7	-
CASSSRDRDEQYF	TGTGCCAGCAGTTCCCGGGACAGGGACGAGCAGTACTTC	TRBD1	TRBV6-1	13	TRBJ2-7	-
CASSLGQEGLRELFF	TGTGCCAGCAGCCTCGGACAGGAAGGTCTCAGGGAGCTGTTTTTT	TRBD1	TRBV4-2	15	TRBJ2-2	-
CASSLEINSGIPYNEQFF	TGTGCCAGCAGCTTAGAGATAAATTCGGGAATACCCTACAATGAGCAGTTCTTC	-	TRBV11-2	18	TRBJ2-1	-
CASSVTGELFF	TGCGCCAGCAGTGTCACCGGGGAGCTGTTTTTT	-	TRBV10-2	11	TRBJ2-2	once
CASSFWAGTGGLVGNQPQHF	TGTGCCAGCAGTTTTTGGGCTGGGACAGGGGGCCTGGTTGGCAATCAGCCCCAGCATTTT	TRBD1	TRBV28	20	TRBJ1-5	-
CASSQGTGRHEQYF	TGCGCCAGCAGCCAAGGGACAGGGAGGCACGAGCAGTACTTC	TRBD1	TRBV4-1	14	TRBJ2-7	-
CASSHLIGGNEQFF	TGTGCCAGCAGTCATTTAATAGGTGGTAATGAGCAGTTCTTC	-	TRBV6-1	14	TRBJ2-1	-
CSVFDRGSTDTQYF	TGCAGCGTTTTCGACAGGGGTAGCACAGATACGCAGTATTTT	TRBD1	TRBV29-1	14	TRBJ2-3	once
CASSYGGDYGYTF	TGTGCCAGCAGTTACGGGGGGGACTATGGCTACACCTTC	-	TRBV6-6	13	TRBJ1-2	few
CASSEWDRGEKLFF	TGTGCCAGCAGTGAATGGGACAGGGGGGAAAAACTGTTTTTT	TRBD1	TRBV2	14	TRBJ1-4	-
CASSLSVETQYF	TGTGCCAGCAGCTTAAGTGTCGAGACCCAGTACTTC	-	TRBV7-9	12	TRBJ2-5	-
CASSVGSGLLAYGYTF	TGTGCCAGCAGCGTAGGGTCGGGGCTTCTGGCCTATGGCTACACCTTC	-	TRBV5-6	16	TRBJ1-2	-
CASSTHPAGSTDTQYF	TGTGCCAGCAGCACCCACCCGGCGGGTAGCACAGATACGCAGTATTTT	-	TRBV5-6	16	TRBJ2-3	-
CASTPGGSVNSPLHF	TGTGCCAGCACCCCTGGGGGCTCTGTTAATTCACCCCTCCACTTT	-	TRBV9	15	TRBJ1-6	-
CASSLLGPPGEQYF	TGTGCCAGCAGCCTCCTGGGTCCACCCGGAGAGCAGTACTTC	-	TRBV7-2	14	TRBJ2-7	-
CASSWGTGATEAFF	TGTGCCAGCAGCTGGGGGACAGGGGCGACTGAAGCTTTCTTT	TRBD1	TRBV5-6	14	TRBJ1-1	-
CASSPGPEEYPYEQYF	TGTGCCAGCTCACCGGGGCCGGAGGAATATCCCTACGAGCAGTACTTC	-	TRBV18	16	TRBJ2-7	-
CASSPDRGPYEQYF	TGTGCCAGCAGCCCGGACAGGGGGCCTTACGAGCAGTACTTC	TRBD1	TRBV7-6	14	TRBJ2-7	-
CASSVRTVYEQYF	TGTGCCAGCAGTGTAAGGACAGTCTACGAGCAGTACTTC	-	TRBV6-1	13	TRBJ2-7	-
CASSMDSGANVLTF	TGCGCCAGCAGTATGGACTCTGGGGCCAACGTCCTGACTTTC	-	TRBV4-1	14	TRBJ2-6	-